The 18 T cell receptor beta chains reported below all come from one sample, sequenced in a study of blood T cell repertoires in COVID-19. Sequencing used immunoSEQ multiplex PCR; TCRdb keeps in-frame clones, though not all of them. The sample has tens of thousands of clones; about three quarters are singletons. The source material was peripheral blood. Receptors originate from a woman of 80 years or more with active or convalescent COVID-19.

The genes are TRBV5-4 and TRBJ2-1, with D uncertain. The V end lost 4 bases, the J end lost 9 bases, and 14 bases lay between the germline ends. In germline, CDR1 is SGHNT, CDR2 YYREEE (reference sequence). There are 13 residues in the CDR3. CDR3 sequence (DNA): TGTGCCAGCAGCCCAGGATCGGTGGGTGAGCAGTTCTTC. It specifies CASSPGSVGEQFF.

The V call is TRBV19, the J call TRBJ1-2; D may be TRBD1 (6 bases). The germline V gene encodes CDR1 LNHDA and CDR2 SQIVND (reference sequence). The CDR3 sequence is 18 residues long. V was shortened by 1 base and J by 0 bases, with 18 bases between the two germline ends. CDR3 in amino acids: CASSIARQAPHSNYGYTF. The CDR3 region has the DNA TGTGCCAGTAGTATAGCTCGACAGGCCCCCCATTCTAACTATGGCTACACCTTC. The full variable domain, rest sourced from reference TRBV19 and TRBJ1-2, is DGGITQSPKYLFRKEGQNVTLSCEQNLNHDAMYWYRQDPGQGLRLIYYSQIVNDFQKGDIAEGYSVSREKKESFPLTVTSAQKNPTAFYLCASSIARQAPHSNYGYTFGSGTRLTVV.

CDR3 region: CAYQTGTEAFF. CDR3 nucleotides: TGTGCCTACCAGACAGGCACTGAAGCTTTCTTT. This chain joins TRBV30 and TRBJ1-1, with D perhaps matching TRBD1 (6 bases). Germline assignment: CDR1 GTSNPN and CDR2 SVGIG (reference sequence). V lost 7 bases and J 4 bases, leaving 10 bases between the germline ends. The CDR3 totals 11 residues.

The V and J genes are TRBV15 and TRBJ2-3; D perhaps matches TRBD1 (6 bases). Germline V lookup: CDR1 LNHNV, CDR2 YYDKDF (reference sequence). Trimming pared 0 bases from V and 2 bases from J, leaving 9 bases between. This CDR3 has 15 amino acids. DNA of the CDR3: TGTGCCACCAGCAGAGATACAGGGTTCACAGATACGCAGTATTTT. Protein: CATSRDTGFTDTQYF.

The chain is built from TRBV3-1 (or the pseudogene TRBV3-2) and TRBJ2-7; TRBD1 matches at 9 bases. V lost 4 bases to trimming and J lost 3 bases; unmatched junction nucleotides: 4. Germline values: CDR1 LGHDT, CDR2 YNNKEL (reference sequence). This CDR3 region has 14 residues. The CDR3 nucleotides read TGTGCCAGCAGCCCTGGGGACAGGGTCTACGAGCAGTACTTC. Translated, it gives CASSPGDRVYEQYF.

The table lists this clone with a count of one. The chain's CDR3 is CASAVAGMASYEQYF. The CDR3 DNA is TGTGCTAGTGCAGTAGCAGGGATGGCCTCCTACGAGCAGTACTTC. The V and J genes are TRBV12-5 and TRBJ2-7, with D possibly matching TRBD1 (5 bases). The CDR3 sequence is 15 residues long. Looked up from germline, CDR1 is LGHNT and CDR2 is FRNRAP. Between the trimmed V and J ends, which lost 7 bases and 0 bases, there was a span of 16 bases.

The chain employs TRBV4-3 and TRBJ1-2, with D perhaps TRBD1 (5 bases). Trimming removed 3 bases at V and 2 bases at J, with 16 bases between. Germline values: CDR1 LGHNA, CDR2 YSLEER. The CDR3 loop spans 16 amino acids. The CDR3 reads CASSHLRQRNNYGYTF. CDR3 nucleotide sequence: TGCGCCAGCAGCCACCTTCGACAGCGAAACAACTATGGCTACACCTTC.

V gene TRBV14 combines with J gene TRBJ1-1; 8 bases are a match to TRBD1. In germline, CDR1 is SGHDN, CDR2 FVKESK. Germline trimming cut 1 base from V and 1 base from J; bases unmatched to any gene: 8. The CDR3 spans 17 residues. The CDR3 is CASSQVRGTGPNTEAFF. In DNA form, the CDR3 reads TGTGCCAGCAGCCAAGTCCGGGGGACAGGCCCGAACACTGAAGCTTTCTTT.

This chain connects TRBV19 to TRBJ2-3; 7 positions match TRBD2. V shed 4 bases and J 0 bases; nucleotides not matched to a gene: 4. Germline CDR1 and CDR2: LNHDA and SQIVND (reference sequence). The CDR3 runs to 15 residues. DNA of the CDR3: TGTGCCAGTAGTAATTCAGCGGGAAGCACAGATACGCAGTATTTT. As protein: CASSNSAGSTDTQYF.

V gene TRBV10-2 combines with J gene TRBJ1-5; no clear D. The CDR3 extends over 15 amino acids. V lost 2 bases and J lost 2, with 10 bases in between. Germline V CDR1 and CDR2: WSHSY, SAAADI. The CDR3 reads CASSEAVLGNQPQHF. CDR3 DNA sequence: TGCGCCAGCAGTGAGGCGGTACTGGGCAATCAGCCCCAGCATTTT.

The rearrangement links TRBV7-9 to TRBJ2-3; 7 nucleotides agree with TRBD2. Unmatched junction bases numbered 8, after V lost 5 bases and J lost 0 bases. This CDR3 spans 16 amino acids. Germline V gene sequence: CDR1 SEHNR, CDR2 FQNEAQ (reference sequence). CDR3 residues: CASSNPRGGSTDTQYF. CDR3 DNA sequence: TGTGCCAGCAGCAATCCCCGCGGGGGAAGCACAGATACGCAGTATTTT.

The chain links TRBV7-2 to TRBJ2-1; tentative D call: TRBD2 (5 bases). This CDR3 comprises 15 residues. Trimming removed 6 bases from V and 3 bases from J, with 15 bases in between. Germline V lookup: CDR1 SGHTA, CDR2 FQGNSA. The CDR3 DNA reads as TGTGCCAGCAGTTCAGGCCCCGGGGACTACAATGAGCAGTTCTTC. Its translation is CASSSGPGDYNEQFF. Variable domain in full (rest from reference TRBV7-2 and TRBJ2-1): GAGVSQSPSNKVTEKGKDVELRCDPISGHTALYWYRQSLGQGLEFLIYFQGNSAPDKSGLPSDRFSAERTGGSVSTLTIQRTQQEDSAVYLCASSSGPGDYNEQFFGPGTRLTVL.

V gene TRBV11-2 combines with J gene TRBJ2-7; 7 nucleotides line up with TRBD2. Germline assignment: CDR1 SGHAT and CDR2 FQNNGV. The CDR3 has 13 residues. The junction had 8 bases not matched to a gene; V was cut back by 6 bases and J by 6 bases. The CDR3 region has the DNA TGTGCCAGCAGTCCCGTCGGCGGGGGCGAGCAGTACTTC. It specifies CASSPVGGGEQYF.

This chain joins TRBV28 and TRBJ1-1, with D hard to call. Trimming cost V 3 bases and J 4 bases, with 6 bases left between them. The CDR3 is 12 residues long. Germline CDR1 reads MDHEN; CDR2 reads SYDVKM. CDR3 amino acids: CASSFGSTEAFF. CDR3 nucleotides: TGTGCCAGCAGTTTCGGTTCCACTGAAGCTTTCTTT.

The chain combines TRBV7-2 with TRBJ2-1, with 10 bases that match TRBD2. J was trimmed by 3 bases and V by 3 bases; bases with no gene match: 2. CDR3 length: 15 residues. Per germline, CDR1 SGHTA and CDR2 FQGNSA. CDR3 nucleotides: TGTGCCAGCAGCTTTCAGCGGGGGGGCTACAATGAGCAGTTCTTC. It codes for CASSFQRGGYNEQFF.

The chain links TRBV5-6 to TRBJ2-5, with a tentative D call TRBD1 (6 bases). CDR1 SGHDT and CDR2 YYEEEE come from the germline V gene. The CDR3 is made up of 13 amino acids. V was clipped by 9 bases and J by 1 base, with 13 bases between them. The CDR3: CATYRVGQETQYF. In DNA, the CDR3 is TGTGCCACATACAGGGTAGGCCAAGAGACCCAGTACTTC.

This sequence joins TRBV3-1 (or the pseudogene TRBV3-2) and TRBJ2-1; 7 bases are a match to TRBD1. CDR3 length: 17 amino acids. V was clipped by 4 bases and J by 10 bases; unmatched bases: 19. The germline V gene has CDR1 LGHDT and CDR2 YNNKEL (reference sequence). CDR3 in amino acids: CASSRSFDRASRVEQFF. The CDR3 nucleotides read TGTGCCAGCAGCCGATCCTTCGACAGGGCCTCTAGGGTGGAGCAGTTCTTC.

This chain joins TRBV6-1 and TRBJ2-7; the match to TRBD2 covers 9 bases. The germline V gene has CDR1 MNHNS and CDR2 SASEGT. The CDR3 sequence is 12 residues long. After removal of 3 bases from V and 10 bases from J, the junction contained 4 bases not matched to a gene. The CDR3 DNA follows: TGTGCCAGCAGTGAGTCGGGACTAGCCCAGTACTTC. As protein: CASSESGLAQYF.